This TCR beta chain comes out of a study of T cells expressing NK-cell markers. With respect to this clonotype: Its matching antigen is unknown.

Production of TCR beta cDNA relied on 5'RACE template switching with UMIs. TCRdb reanalyzed the 5' RACE reads, giving one entry per CDR3 protein sequence and no DNA. The sample spans some 410,000 distinct CDR3 sequences; the ten largest clones claim 7.3%. Study-level points and caveats: These clonotypes also led the CD3+CD56-NKG2C+ fraction in a handful of donors.

CDR3 size: 15 residues. Germline CDR1 is DFQATT and CDR2 is SNEGSKA (reference sequence). Input material: blood T cells: a sorted CD56 or NKG2C T cell subset, CD4+ or CD8+ T cells, or bulk PBMC T cells (not recorded which). The V gene is TRBV20-1, the J gene TRBJ1-1. The receptor's source is a woman aged 18 to 75 in good health. CDR3 in amino acids: CSARDRGTQNTEAFF.